This record looks at one TCR beta chain sequence and its context. The antigen remains undetermined. The data originate from a study of regulatory T cells in long-lasting Graves disease. Overall study context: For a period under 3 months, newly diagnosed Graves' patients had taken antithyroid drugs.

HTBI primers from iRepertoire and Arm-PCR of CDR3 regions yielded the TCR beta libraries. TCRdb reprocessed the multiplex PCR reads via MiXCR and lists one record per CDR3 protein. The sample comprises 450,000 to 700,000 distinct CDR3 sequences, roughly 14% of which are singletons, and roughly 10% rests with the top ten. Germline-derived CDR1 and CDR2 are LNHDA and SQIVND (reference sequence). Trimming shortened V by 3 bases and J by 7 bases, and 7 bases separated the two germline ends. The CDR3 contains 12 residues. Time point in this sample: newly diagnosed GD, antithyroid drugs for less than 3 months. The TCR library was made from RNA extracted from PBMCs. Study conclusions and caveats: Persistent disease exhibited a predilection for TRBV28, TRBJ1-2 and TRBJ2-5.

This sample also belongs to another study, concerning T cells in Graves' hyperthyroidism and ophthalmopathy. Per that paper: Ophthalmopathy was told apart from stable hyperthyroidism by a 13 V-J model. Onset of ophthalmopathy came a median roughly 6.4 months after the model predicted it.

V usage is TRBV19 and J usage is TRBJ2-1; D gene uncertain. Sequencing was performed on peripheral blood mononuclear cells (PBMCs), taken at new diagnosis, from a patient treated with antithyroid drugs. The receptor was isolated from a young man with Graves disease. In DNA, the CDR3 is TGTGCCAGTAGTATGGATTGGAATGAGCAGTTCTTC. It yields the protein CASSMDWNEQFF.